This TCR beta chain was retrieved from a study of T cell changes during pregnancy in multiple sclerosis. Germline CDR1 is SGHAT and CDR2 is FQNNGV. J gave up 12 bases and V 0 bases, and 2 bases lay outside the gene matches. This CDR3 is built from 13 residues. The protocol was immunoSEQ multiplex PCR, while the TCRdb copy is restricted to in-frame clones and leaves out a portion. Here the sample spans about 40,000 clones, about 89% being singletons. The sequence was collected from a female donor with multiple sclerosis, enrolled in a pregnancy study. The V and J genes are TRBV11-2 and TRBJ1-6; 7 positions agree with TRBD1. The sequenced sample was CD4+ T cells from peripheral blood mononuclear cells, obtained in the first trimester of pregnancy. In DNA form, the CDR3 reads TGTGCCAGCAGCTTAGATCGGACAGGACCCCTCCACTTT. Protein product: CASSLDRTGPLHF.